One and the same sample provided the 6 T cell receptor beta chains below, sequenced in a study of cytomegalovirus exposure and HLA in healthy donors. The PCR had 60 Vbeta and 13 Jbeta primers. Assay used: immunoSEQ multiplex PCR; TCRdb lists only in-frame clones, some missing. The top ten clones hold roughly 2.9% of a sample with about 52,000 clones, around 70% of them seen once. The sample taken for sequencing was PBMCs. The receptors stem from a young man in good health and CMV-seronegative.

V usage is TRBV5-6 and J usage is TRBJ2-5; D ambiguous. V was shortened by 1 base and J by 5 bases, with 9 bases between the two germline ends. This CDR3 has 13 amino acids. Germline lookup yields CDR1 SGHDT and CDR2 YYEEEE. DNA of the CDR3: TGTGCCAGCAGCTTGCCAGGCCGCGAGACCCAGTACTTC. Residues: CASSLPGRETQYF.

The CDR3 region is CASRSANQPQHF. CDR3 nucleotide sequence: TGTGCCAGCAGGAGTGCAAATCAGCCCCAGCATTTT. This chain connects TRBV6-5 to TRBJ1-5, with D uncertain. Germline CDR1 and CDR2: MNHEY and SVGAGI. The CDR3 spans 12 residues. Between the trimmed V and J ends, which lost 6 bases and 4 bases, there was a span of 7 bases.

This chain joins TRBV4-3 and TRBJ2-5, with D possibly being TRBD2 (7 bases). The CDR3 loop spans 15 amino acids. V was clipped by 4 bases and J by 3 bases, with 15 bases between them. CDR1 is LGHNA and CDR2 is YSLEER in the germline V gene. The CDR3 DNA reads TGCGCCAGCAGCCCCCGAGGGGGGGGTGAAGAGACCCAGTACTTC. It translates to CASSPRGGGEETQYF.

The CDR3 sequence is CASRGGANVLTF. The CDR3 bases are TGTGCCAGCCGAGGTGGGGCCAACGTCCTGACTTTC. The chain uses TRBV19 and TRBJ2-6; no reliable D call. The CDR3 consists of 12 residues. In germline, CDR1 is LNHDA, CDR2 SQIVND (reference sequence). The V end lost 9 bases, the J end lost 3 bases, and 6 bases lay between the germline ends.

This clone was detected only once. DNA of the CDR3: TGTGCCATCAGTGGAAAGCCCACAGATACGCAGTATTTT. Amino acid sequence: CAISGKPTDTQYF. This chain connects TRBV10-3 to TRBJ2-3; D gene uncertain. In germline, CDR1 is ENHRY, CDR2 SYGVKD. The CDR3 is made up of 13 amino acids. Trimming took 4 bases from V and 2 from J, leaving 7 bases between them.

This clone was seen once. CDR3 sequence: CASSLTGFSYEQYF. The CDR3 DNA sequence: TGTGCCAGCAGTTTGACTGGTTTCTCCTACGAGCAGTACTTC. This chain uses TRBV28 with TRBJ2-7; D unresolved. Trimming pared 3 bases from V and 0 bases from J, leaving 9 bases between. CDR3 length equals 14 residues. Germline lookup yields CDR1 MDHEN and CDR2 SYDVKM.